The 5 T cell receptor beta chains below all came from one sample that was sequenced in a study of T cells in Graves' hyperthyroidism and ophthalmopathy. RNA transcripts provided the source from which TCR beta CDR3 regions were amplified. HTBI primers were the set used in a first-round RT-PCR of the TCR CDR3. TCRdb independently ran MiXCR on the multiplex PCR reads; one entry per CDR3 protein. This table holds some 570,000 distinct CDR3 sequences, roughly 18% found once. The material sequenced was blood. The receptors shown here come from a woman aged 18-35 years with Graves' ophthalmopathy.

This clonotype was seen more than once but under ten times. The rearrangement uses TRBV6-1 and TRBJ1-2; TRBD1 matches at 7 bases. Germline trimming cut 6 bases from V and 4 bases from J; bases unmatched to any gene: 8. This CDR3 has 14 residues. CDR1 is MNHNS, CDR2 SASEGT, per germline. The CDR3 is CASSARTGIYGYTF. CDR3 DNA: TGTGCCAGCAGCGCCCGGACAGGAATCTATGGCTACACCTTC.

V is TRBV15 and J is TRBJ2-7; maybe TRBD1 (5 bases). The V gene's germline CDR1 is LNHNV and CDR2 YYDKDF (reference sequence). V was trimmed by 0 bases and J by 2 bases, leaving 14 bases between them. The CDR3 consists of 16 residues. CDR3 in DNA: TGTGCCACCAGCAGAGATCCCGACAGCAGAACCTACGAGCAGTACTTC. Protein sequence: CATSRDPDSRTYEQYF.

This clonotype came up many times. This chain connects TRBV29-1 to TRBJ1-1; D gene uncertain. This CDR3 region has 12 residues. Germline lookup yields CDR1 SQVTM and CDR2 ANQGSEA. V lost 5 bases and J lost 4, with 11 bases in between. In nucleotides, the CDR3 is TGCAGCGTTACGAGAGGGAGCACTGAAGCTTTCTTT. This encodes CSVTRGSTEAFF.

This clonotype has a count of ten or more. CDR3 protein: CSVDTIANTEAFF. The CDR3 coding sequence is TGCAGCGTTGACACGATTGCGAACACTGAAGCTTTCTTT. The chain combines TRBV29-1 with TRBJ1-1, with D hard to call. V lost 3 bases and J 1 base, leaving 9 bases between the germline ends. CDR3 length: 13 amino acids. Germline CDR1 is SQVTM and CDR2 is ANQGSEA.

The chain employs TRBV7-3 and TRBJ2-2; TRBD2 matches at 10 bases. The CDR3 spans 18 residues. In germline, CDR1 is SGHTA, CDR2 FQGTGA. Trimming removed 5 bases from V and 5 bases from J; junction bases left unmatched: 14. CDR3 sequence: CASSPLGGGLAVTGELFF. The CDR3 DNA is TGTGCCAGCAGCCCCCTCGGGGGTGGACTAGCGGTTACCGGGGAGCTGTTTTTT.